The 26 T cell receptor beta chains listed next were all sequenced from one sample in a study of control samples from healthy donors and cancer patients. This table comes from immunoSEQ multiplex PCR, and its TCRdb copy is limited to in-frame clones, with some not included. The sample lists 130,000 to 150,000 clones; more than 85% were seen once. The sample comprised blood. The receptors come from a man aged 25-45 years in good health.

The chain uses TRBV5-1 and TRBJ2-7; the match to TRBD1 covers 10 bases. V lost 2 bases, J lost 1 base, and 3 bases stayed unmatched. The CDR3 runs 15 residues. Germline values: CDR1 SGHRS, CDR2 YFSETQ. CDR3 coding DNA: TGCGCCAGCAGCTTCTTGGGACAGGGGTCCTACGAGCAGTACTTC. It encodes CASSFLGQGSYEQYF.

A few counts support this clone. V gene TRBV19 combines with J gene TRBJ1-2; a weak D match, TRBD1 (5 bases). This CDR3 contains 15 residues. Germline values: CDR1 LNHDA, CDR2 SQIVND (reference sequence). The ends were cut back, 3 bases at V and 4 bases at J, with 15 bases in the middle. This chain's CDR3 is CASSMSGQLSYGYTF. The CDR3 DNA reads TGTGCCAGTAGTATGTCAGGGCAACTCTCCTATGGCTACACCTTC.

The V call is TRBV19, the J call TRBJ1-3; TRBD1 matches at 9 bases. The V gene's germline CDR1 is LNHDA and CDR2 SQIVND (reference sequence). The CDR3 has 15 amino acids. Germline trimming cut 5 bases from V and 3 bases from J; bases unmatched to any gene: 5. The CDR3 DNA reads TGTGCCAGTAGTGCCACAGGGGGCTTTGGAAACACCATATATTTT. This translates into CASSATGGFGNTIYF.

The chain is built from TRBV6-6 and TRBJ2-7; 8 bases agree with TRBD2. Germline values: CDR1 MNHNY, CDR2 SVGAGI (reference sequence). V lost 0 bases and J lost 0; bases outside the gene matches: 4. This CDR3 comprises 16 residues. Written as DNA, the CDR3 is TGTGCCAGCAGTTACTCCCCGGCGGGAGGCTCCTACGAGCAGTACTTC. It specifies CASSYSPAGGSYEQYF.

CDR3: CASSQGFATGNTIYF. The DNA for the CDR3 is TGCGCCAGCAGCCAAGGTTTCGCGACTGGAAACACCATATATTTT. The genes are TRBV4-1 and TRBJ1-3; no firm D call. V was trimmed by 1 base and J by 2 bases, leaving 9 bases between them. This CDR3 spans 15 amino acids. CDR1 is MGHRA, CDR2 YSYEKL, per germline.

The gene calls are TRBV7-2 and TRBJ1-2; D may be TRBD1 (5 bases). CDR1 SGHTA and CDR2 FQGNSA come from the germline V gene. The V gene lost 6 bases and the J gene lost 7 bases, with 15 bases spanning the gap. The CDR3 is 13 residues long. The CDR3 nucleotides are TGTGCCAGCAGTCCCCGGTCAGGGATTGGCTACACCTTC. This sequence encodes CASSPRSGIGYTF. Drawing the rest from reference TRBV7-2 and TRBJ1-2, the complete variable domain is GAGVSQSPSNKVTEKGKDVELRCDPISGHTALYWYRQSLGQGLEFLIYFQGNSAPDKSGLPSDRFSAERTGGSVSTLTIQRTQQEDSAVYLCASSPRSGIGYTFGSGTRLTVV.

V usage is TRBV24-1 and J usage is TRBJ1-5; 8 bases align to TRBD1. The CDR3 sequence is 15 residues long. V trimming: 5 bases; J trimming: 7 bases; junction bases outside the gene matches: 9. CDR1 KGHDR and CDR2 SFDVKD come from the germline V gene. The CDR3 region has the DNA TGTGCCACCAGTGCAGGGGGCTATTCTTCCCAGCCCCAGCATTTT. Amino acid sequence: CATSAGGYSSQPQHF.

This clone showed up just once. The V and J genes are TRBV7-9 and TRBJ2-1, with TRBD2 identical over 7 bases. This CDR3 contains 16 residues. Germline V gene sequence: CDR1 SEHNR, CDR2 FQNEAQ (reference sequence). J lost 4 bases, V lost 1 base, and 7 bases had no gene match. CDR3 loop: CASSLVTGGSYNEQFF. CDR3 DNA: TGTGCCAGCAGCTTAGTGACGGGGGGTTCATACAATGAGCAGTTCTTC.

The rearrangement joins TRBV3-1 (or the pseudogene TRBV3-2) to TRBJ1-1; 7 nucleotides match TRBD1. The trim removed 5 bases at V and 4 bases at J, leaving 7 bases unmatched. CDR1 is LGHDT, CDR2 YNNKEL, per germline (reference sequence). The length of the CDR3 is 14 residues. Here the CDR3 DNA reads TGTGCCAGCAGCGGGGTACAGGGGAGCACTGAAGCTTTCTTT. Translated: CASSGVQGSTEAFF.

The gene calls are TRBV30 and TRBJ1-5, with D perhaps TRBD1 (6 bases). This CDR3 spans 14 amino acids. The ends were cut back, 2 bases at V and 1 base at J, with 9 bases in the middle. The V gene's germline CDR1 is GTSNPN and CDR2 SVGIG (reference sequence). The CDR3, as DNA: TGTGCCTGGAGTTCGGGGACAAGCAATCAGCCCCAGCATTTT. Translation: CAWSSGTSNQPQHF.

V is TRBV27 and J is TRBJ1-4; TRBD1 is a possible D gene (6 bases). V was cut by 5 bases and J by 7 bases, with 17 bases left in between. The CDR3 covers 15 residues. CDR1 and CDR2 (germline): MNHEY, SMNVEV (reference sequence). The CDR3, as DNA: TGTGCCAGCAGTCGGGGGCAGGGGTGGACTGAAAAACTGTTTTTT. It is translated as CASSRGQGWTEKLFF.

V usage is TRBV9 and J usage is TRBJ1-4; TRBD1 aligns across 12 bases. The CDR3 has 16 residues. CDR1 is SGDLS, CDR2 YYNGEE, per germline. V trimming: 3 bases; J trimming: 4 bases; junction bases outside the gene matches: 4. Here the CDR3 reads CASSDGTGGLNEKLFF. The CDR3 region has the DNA TGTGCCAGCAGCGATGGGACAGGGGGCCTTAATGAAAAACTGTTTTTT.

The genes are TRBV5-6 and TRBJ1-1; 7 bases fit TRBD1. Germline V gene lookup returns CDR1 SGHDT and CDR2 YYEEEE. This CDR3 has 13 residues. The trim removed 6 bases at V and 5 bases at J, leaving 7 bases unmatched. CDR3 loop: CASNPTGRTEAFF. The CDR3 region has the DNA TGTGCCAGCAACCCGACAGGGAGGACTGAAGCTTTCTTT.

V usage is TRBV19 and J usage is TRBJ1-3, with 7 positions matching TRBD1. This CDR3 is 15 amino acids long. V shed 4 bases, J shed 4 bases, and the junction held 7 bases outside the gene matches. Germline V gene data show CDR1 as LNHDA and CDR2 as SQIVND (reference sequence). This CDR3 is CASSRQTGPGNTIYF. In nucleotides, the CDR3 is TGTGCCAGTAGTAGACAGACAGGGCCGGGAAACACCATATATTTT.

Written as DNA, the CDR3 is TGTGCCTCCAAACGGAAGGGAGCTTGGAATTCACCCCTCCACTTT. Its translation is CASKRKGAWNSPLHF. The chain couples TRBV30 to TRBJ1-6; the D is unclear. Per the germline V gene, CDR1 is GTSNPN and CDR2 is SVGIG (reference sequence). The length of the CDR3 is 15 residues. Trimming cost V 7 bases and J 7 bases, with 20 bases left between them.

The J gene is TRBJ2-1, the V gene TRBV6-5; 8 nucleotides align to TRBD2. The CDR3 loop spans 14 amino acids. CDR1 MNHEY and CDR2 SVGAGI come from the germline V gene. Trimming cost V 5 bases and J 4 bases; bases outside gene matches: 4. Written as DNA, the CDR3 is TGTGCCAGCAGTATCGGGGGGGGGTACAATGAGCAGTTCTTC. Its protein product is CASSIGGGYNEQFF.

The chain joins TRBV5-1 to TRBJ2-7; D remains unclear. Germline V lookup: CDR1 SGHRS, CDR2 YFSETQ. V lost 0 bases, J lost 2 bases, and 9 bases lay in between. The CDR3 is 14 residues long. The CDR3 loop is CASSLAGLPYEQYF. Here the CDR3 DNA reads TGCGCCAGCAGCTTGGCTGGGTTACCCTACGAGCAGTACTTC.

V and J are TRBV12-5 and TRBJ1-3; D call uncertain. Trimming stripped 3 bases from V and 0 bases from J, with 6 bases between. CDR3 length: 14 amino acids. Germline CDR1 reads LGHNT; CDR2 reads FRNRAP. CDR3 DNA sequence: TGTGCTAGTGGTTTTGTGGACTCTGGAAACACCATATATTTT. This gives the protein CASGFVDSGNTIYF.

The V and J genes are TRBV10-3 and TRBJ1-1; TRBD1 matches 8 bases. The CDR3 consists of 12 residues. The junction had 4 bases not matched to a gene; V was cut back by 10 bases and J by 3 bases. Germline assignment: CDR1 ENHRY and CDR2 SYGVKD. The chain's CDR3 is CATGQDYTEAFF. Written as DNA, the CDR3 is TGTGCCACGGGACAGGACTACACTGAAGCTTTCTTT.

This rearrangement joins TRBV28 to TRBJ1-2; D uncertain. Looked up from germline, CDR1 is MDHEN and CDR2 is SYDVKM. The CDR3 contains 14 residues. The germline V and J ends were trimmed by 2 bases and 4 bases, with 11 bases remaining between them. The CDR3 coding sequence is TGTGCCAGCAGTTTAATAACAGACTTCTATGGCTACACCTTC. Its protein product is CASSLITDFYGYTF.

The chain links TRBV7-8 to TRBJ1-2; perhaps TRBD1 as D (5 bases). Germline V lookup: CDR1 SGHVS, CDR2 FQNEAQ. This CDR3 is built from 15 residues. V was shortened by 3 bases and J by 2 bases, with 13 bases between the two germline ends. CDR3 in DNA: TGTGCCAGCAGCTTGTTCGGGGAGGGGAACTATGGCTACACCTTC. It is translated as CASSLFGEGNYGYTF.

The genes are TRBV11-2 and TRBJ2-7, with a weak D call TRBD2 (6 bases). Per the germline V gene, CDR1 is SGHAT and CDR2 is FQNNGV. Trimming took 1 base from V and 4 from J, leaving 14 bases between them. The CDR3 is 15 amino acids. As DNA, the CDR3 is TGTGCCAGCAGCTTAGGTGGGACTGGCGAGTACGAGCAGTACTTC. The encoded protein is CASSLGGTGEYEQYF.

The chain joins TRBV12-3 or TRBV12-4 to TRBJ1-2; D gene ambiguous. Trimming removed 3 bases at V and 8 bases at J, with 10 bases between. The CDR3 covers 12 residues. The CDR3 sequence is CASSLTPGGYTF. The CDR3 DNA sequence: TGTGCCAGCAGTTTGACACCTGGAGGCTACACCTTC.

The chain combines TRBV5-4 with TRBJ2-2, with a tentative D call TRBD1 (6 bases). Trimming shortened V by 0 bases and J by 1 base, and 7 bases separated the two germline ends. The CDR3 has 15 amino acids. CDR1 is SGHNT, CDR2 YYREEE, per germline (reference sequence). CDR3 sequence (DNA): TGTGCCAGCAGCTTGGACAGGGTGAACACCGGGGAGCTGTTTTTT. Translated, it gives CASSLDRVNTGELFF.

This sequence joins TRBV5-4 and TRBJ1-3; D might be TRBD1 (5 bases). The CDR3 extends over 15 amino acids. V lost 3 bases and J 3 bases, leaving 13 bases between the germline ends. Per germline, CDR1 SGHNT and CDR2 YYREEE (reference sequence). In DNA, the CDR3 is TGTGCCAGCAGCTCGGGGGGTACGGGTGGAAACACCATATATTTT. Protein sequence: CASSSGGTGGNTIYF.

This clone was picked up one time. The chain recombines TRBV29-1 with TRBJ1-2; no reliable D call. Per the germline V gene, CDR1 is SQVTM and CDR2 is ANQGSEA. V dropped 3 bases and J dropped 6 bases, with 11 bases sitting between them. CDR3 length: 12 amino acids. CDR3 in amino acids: CSVDSGLDGYTF. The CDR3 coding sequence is TGCAGCGTTGATTCCGGACTTGATGGCTACACCTTC.